What follows are 14 T cell receptor beta chains derived from one specimen sequenced in a study of Ad26.COV2.S vaccination and SARS-CoV-2 variants. Data came from immunoSEQ multiplex PCR; TCRdb stores just in-frame clones and leaves some out. Of more than 250,000 clones listed, roughly 86% are singletons. Specified treatment: around 19 received Ad26.COV2.S at low or high dose, single or two shots; several received placebo; per-sample allocation not given. Samples came from day 63 after the first vaccine or placebo injection. Material: peripheral blood, obtained in a trial of Ad26.COV2.S vaccine versus placebo. Every receptor here comes from a person between 18 and 59 years old who received the Ad26.COV2.S COVID-19 vaccine or a placebo.

The chain joins TRBV6-6 to TRBJ1-3; unclear D gene. This CDR3 has 13 residues. Trimming removed 0 bases at V and 6 bases at J, with 6 bases between. The germline V gene has CDR1 MNHNY and CDR2 SVGAGI (reference sequence). The CDR3 DNA reads as TGTGCCAGCAGTTACTCGAGGCAAAACACCATATATTTT. Encoded protein: CASSYSRQNTIYF.

V and J are TRBV4-2 and TRBJ1-2; perhaps TRBD1 as D (5 bases). The length of the CDR3 is 16 residues. V shed 0 bases and J shed 8 bases, with 19 bases lying between them. Per the germline V gene, CDR1 is LGHNA and CDR2 is YNFKEQ. This CDR3 is CASSQDNRGTRIGYTF. The CDR3 bases are TGTGCCAGCAGCCAAGATAATCGGGGCACCCGGATCGGCTACACCTTC.

The chain combines TRBV11-2 with TRBJ2-1; D gene uncertain. Per germline, CDR1 SGHAT and CDR2 FQNNGV. CDR3 length: 12 amino acids. The V end was cut by 3 bases, the J end by 7 bases, with 7 bases between. DNA for the CDR3: TGTGCCAGCAGCTTTAGGGAAAATGAGCAGTTCTTC. It specifies CASSFRENEQFF.

This chain connects TRBV20-1 to TRBJ2-7; 7 bases are a match to TRBD2. The CDR3 is made up of 10 amino acids. The V and J ends lost 4 bases and 6 bases, in that order; junction bases with no gene match: 0. The germline V gene encodes CDR1 DFQATT and CDR2 SNEGSKA (reference sequence). The CDR3 is CSATSGEQYF. The CDR3 DNA sequence: TGCAGTGCTACTAGCGGCGAGCAGTACTTC.

V is TRBV27 and J is TRBJ1-1; D gene uncertain. Trimming pared 6 bases from V and 2 bases from J, leaving 22 bases between. Germline V CDR1 and CDR2: MNHEY, SMNVEV (reference sequence). CDR3 length equals 17 residues. The chain's CDR3 is CASRDRGLTLLNTEAFF. CDR3 sequence (DNA): TGTGCCAGCAGGGACCGTGGACTAACCCTCCTAAACACTGAAGCTTTCTTT.

Remarks on this clone: A read error may account for a junction end that differs from germline. V gene TRBV5-6 combines with J gene TRBJ1-1; no reliable D call. This CDR3 comprises 12 residues. In germline, CDR1 is SGHDT, CDR2 YYEEEE. DNA for the CDR3: TGTGCCAGCAGCTTAAAAAACATTGAAGCTTTCTTT. It is translated as CASSLKNIEAFF.

The genes are TRBV11-1 and TRBJ2-3; 9 bases map to TRBD1. The CDR3 totals 16 residues. The germline V gene encodes CDR1 SGHAT and CDR2 FQDESV (reference sequence). J lost 3 bases, V lost 3 bases, and 7 bases had no gene match. The CDR3, as DNA: TGTGCCAGCAGCTTGAGACAACAGGGGGCGACAGATACGCAGTATTTT. It translates to CASSLRQQGATDTQYF. The entire variable domain, with the rest obtained from reference TRBV11-1 and TRBJ2-3, is as follows: EAEVAQSPRYKITEKSQAVAFWCDPISGHATLYWYRQILGQGPELLVQFQDESVVDDSQLPKDRFSAERLKGVDSTLKIQPAELGDSAMYLCASSLRQQGATDTQYFGPGTRLTVL.

On this clone: Other DNA sequences from this sample encode an identical CDR3 as well. This sequence joins TRBV7-9 and TRBJ1-1; TRBD1 is a possible D gene (5 bases). V was shortened by 2 bases and J by 1 base, with 5 bases between the two germline ends. The V gene's germline CDR1 is SEHNR and CDR2 FQNEAQ (reference sequence). This CDR3 contains 13 residues. The CDR3 sequence: CASSLRGNTEAFF. CDR3 sequence (DNA): TGTGCCAGCAGCTTAAGGGGGAACACTGAAGCTTTCTTT.

The rearrangement joins TRBV6-5 to TRBJ2-6; the match to TRBD1 covers 7 bases. With 5 bases clipped from V and 2 bases from J, the junction kept 3 bases outside the gene matches. Germline V CDR1 and CDR2: MNHEY, SVGAGI. This CDR3 has 15 residues. Written as DNA, the CDR3 is TGTGCCAGCAGTCAAACAGGGGCTGGGGCCAACGTCCTGACTTTC. Residues: CASSQTGAGANVLTF.

The chain carries TRBV5-1 and TRBJ2-1; a possible D gene is TRBD1 (5 bases). Germline-derived CDR1 and CDR2 are SGHRS and YFSETQ. This CDR3 spans 15 amino acids. Trimming pared 0 bases from V and 0 bases from J, leaving 7 bases between. The CDR3 reads CASSLGDSSYNEQFF. The CDR3 DNA sequence: TGCGCCAGCAGCTTGGGAGACAGCTCCTACAATGAGCAGTTCTTC. The full variable domain, in which reference TRBV5-1 and TRBJ2-1 provide the parts outside the CDR3, is KAGVTQTPRYLIKTRGQQVTLSCSPISGHRSVSWYQQTPGQGLQFLFEYFSETQRNKGNFPGRFSGRQFSNSRSEMNVSTLELGDSALYLCASSLGDSSYNEQFFGPGTRLTVL.

The genes are TRBV19 and TRBJ1-1; D call uncertain. Germline V gene sequence: CDR1 LNHDA, CDR2 SQIVND (reference sequence). V lost 3 bases and J lost 2, with 13 bases in between. This CDR3 has 15 amino acids. The CDR3 protein is CASSIPGRSNTEAFF. As DNA, the CDR3 is TGTGCCAGTAGTATTCCGGGCAGATCAAACACTGAAGCTTTCTTT.

The chain employs TRBV19 and TRBJ2-2; D not resolved. The germline V gene has CDR1 LNHDA and CDR2 SQIVND (reference sequence). The CDR3 runs 15 residues. V was clipped by 3 bases and J by 2 bases, with 10 bases between them. The CDR3 nucleotides read TGTGCCAGTAGTATCTCCCATACCAACACCGGGGAGCTGTTTTTT. Protein sequence: CASSISHTNTGELFF.

The chain carries TRBV4-1 and TRBJ1-2; D may be TRBD1 (5 bases). Per germline, CDR1 MGHRA and CDR2 YSYEKL. The V and J ends lost 4 bases and 6 bases respectively, with 21 bases between them. The CDR3 spans 16 residues. DNA for the CDR3: TGCGCCAGCAGCCCTACGGGGGGGTCACTCATGAATGGCTACACCTTC. This encodes CASSPTGGSLMNGYTF.

V and J are TRBV3-1 (or the pseudogene TRBV3-2) and TRBJ2-5; D uncertain. With 4 bases removed from V and 5 bases from J, the gap between germline ends came to 11 bases. Germline CDR1 LGHDT, CDR2 YNNKEL (reference sequence). The CDR3 length is 13 residues. This CDR3 is CASSRKAVETQYF. The CDR3 DNA is TGTGCCAGCAGCCGGAAGGCAGTCGAGACCCAGTACTTC.